This entry lists 19 T cell receptor beta chains sequenced from one sample in a study of T cell responses to AZD1222 COVID-19 vaccine. Measured with immunoSEQ multiplex PCR; TCRdb has only the in-frame clones, and not every one. The table includes over 150,000 clones, roughly 93% detected once. Specimen: peripheral blood, collected 28 days after the second dose of the MenACWY control vaccine. The receptor source for this set is an adult who received the MenACWY meningococcal vaccine as a control.

The chain links TRBV7-2 to TRBJ2-7; 12 bases are a match to TRBD1. V trimming: 7 bases; J trimming: 5 bases; junction bases outside the gene matches: 6. CDR1 and CDR2 (germline): SGHTA, FQGNSA. This CDR3 spans 14 amino acids. CDR3 nucleotides: TGTGCCAGCATCCGGGACAGGGGGCGACACGAGCAGTACTTC. Translating gives CASIRDRGRHEQYF.

This chain links TRBV6-1 with TRBJ1-2, with 9 bases lining up with TRBD1. The CDR3 extends over 15 amino acids. Unmatched junction bases numbered 7, after V lost 1 base and J lost 7 bases. Germline V gives CDR1 MNHNS, CDR2 SASEGT. The CDR3 nucleotides are TGTGCCAGCAGTGAAGTCTACAGGGGGCGCGGTGGCTACACCTTC. Protein product: CASSEVYRGRGGYTF.

The chain combines TRBV5-1 with TRBJ2-1; maybe TRBD2 (6 bases). V dropped 0 bases and J dropped 2 bases, with 12 bases sitting between them. The germline CDR1 and CDR2 sequences are SGHRS and YFSETQ. CDR3 length: 16 residues. The CDR3 region is CASSLVGGAPYNEQFF. The CDR3 nucleotides are TGCGCCAGCAGCTTGGTGGGCGGGGCACCCTACAATGAGCAGTTCTTC.

This rearrangement joins TRBV3-1 (or the pseudogene TRBV3-2) to TRBJ1-4; D is unclear. Germline lookup yields CDR1 LGHDT and CDR2 YNNKEL (reference sequence). The CDR3 loop spans 13 amino acids. Deletions cut 4 bases from V and 10 bases from J, with 13 bases between. CDR3 sequence: CASSPSWEGKLFF. In nucleotides, the CDR3 is TGTGCCAGCAGCCCTTCCTGGGAGGGAAAACTGTTTTTT.

J is TRBJ2-1 and V is TRBV12-3 or TRBV12-4; D ambiguous. Trimming removed 5 bases at V and 7 bases at J, with 6 bases between. The CDR3 contains 11 residues. The CDR3 loop reads CASSPRNEQFF. CDR3 nucleotide sequence: TGTGCCAGCAGTCCGAGGAATGAGCAGTTCTTC.

This clone appeared a single time. The chain couples TRBV6-1 to TRBJ1-1; D call uncertain. V was shortened by 2 bases and J by 1 base, with 8 bases between the two germline ends. The CDR3 is made up of 14 amino acids. Germline CDR1 and CDR2: MNHNS and SASEGT. The CDR3: CASSERVRNTEAFF. CDR3 DNA: TGTGCCAGCAGTGAAAGGGTCCGGAACACTGAAGCTTTCTTT.

V is TRBV12-3 or TRBV12-4 and J is TRBJ1-5, with no clear D. This CDR3 is built from 12 residues. Deletions cut 6 bases from V and 4 bases from J, with 7 bases between. The CDR3 DNA reads TGTGCCAGCAGGCCCCAGAATCAGCCCCAGCATTTT. Translated: CASRPQNQPQHF.

The V call is TRBV6-6, the J call TRBJ2-1; D is uncertain. The V gene lost 2 bases and the J gene lost 0 bases, with 8 bases spanning the gap. The length of the CDR3 is 15 residues. CDR1 and CDR2 from the germline V gene are MNHNY and SVGAGI (reference sequence). In DNA, the CDR3 is TGTGCCAGCAGTTACGAGATCTCCTCCTACAATGAGCAGTTCTTC. Its translation is CASSYEISSYNEQFF.

V and J are TRBV6-5 and TRBJ2-3; D perhaps matches TRBD2 (6 bases). V was shortened by 10 bases and J by 2 bases, with 19 bases between the two germline ends. Germline CDR1 and CDR2: MNHEY and SVGAGI. This CDR3 has 15 amino acids. CDR3 sequence: CATKDGGLYTDTQYF. CDR3 bases: TGTGCCACAAAAGACGGGGGACTGTACACAGATACGCAGTATTTT.

The V call is TRBV6-5, the J call TRBJ2-6; D is uncertain. This CDR3 has 13 amino acids. Germline CDR1 MNHEY, CDR2 SVGAGI. Deletions cut 7 bases from V and 4 bases from J, with 8 bases between. CDR3 nucleotides: TGTGCCAGCAACCCGACCGGGGCCAACGTCCTGACTTTC. It is translated as CASNPTGANVLTF.

This clone showed up just once. The chain joins TRBV2 to TRBJ2-3, with D maybe TRBD2 (6 bases). Trimming removed 6 bases from V and 1 base from J, with 17 bases in between. Germline V gives CDR1 SNHLY, CDR2 FYNNEI. This CDR3 is built from 16 residues. The CDR3 loop is CASSKGRGHGTDTQYF. The CDR3 DNA follows: TGTGCCAGCAGCAAAGGGCGGGGCCATGGCACAGATACGCAGTATTTT.

The rearrangement links TRBV7-2 to TRBJ1-1, with 7 bases identical to TRBD1. V shed 5 bases, J shed 1 base, and the junction held 7 bases outside the gene matches. CDR1 is SGHTA and CDR2 is FQGNSA in the germline V gene. The CDR3 has 15 residues. DNA of the CDR3: TGTGCCAGCAGCAAAGACAGGGTGAGGAACACTGAAGCTTTCTTT. Its translation: CASSKDRVRNTEAFF.

The chain joins TRBV5-5 to TRBJ1-5; the D is unclear. Trimming took off 4 bases at V and 1 base at J, with 12 bases between the two ends. CDR1 is SGHKS and CDR2 is YYEKEE in the germline V gene (reference sequence). The CDR3 runs 15 residues. CDR3 DNA sequence: TGTGCCAGCAGCCCCCGGGCCTCCAGCAATCAGCCCCAGCATTTT. Residues: CASSPRASSNQPQHF.

The genes are TRBV11-2 and TRBJ1-1, with a tentative D call TRBD1 (5 bases). V was pared by 7 bases and J by 0 bases, with 12 bases between. Germline V CDR1 and CDR2: SGHAT, FQNNGV. CDR3 size: 14 residues. The CDR3 is CASTIAGVNTEAFF. The CDR3 nucleotides read TGTGCCAGCACCATCGCGGGGGTGAACACTGAAGCTTTCTTT.

The CDR3 sequence: CASSYSGGSTDTQYF. The CDR3 DNA follows: TGCGCCAGCAGCTATAGCGGGGGGAGCACAGATACGCAGTATTTT. V and J are TRBV5-1 and TRBJ2-3, with TRBD2 identical over 10 bases. This CDR3 region has 15 residues. The junction had 1 base not matched to a gene; V was cut back by 3 bases and J by 0 bases. Looked up from germline, CDR1 is SGHRS and CDR2 is YFSETQ.

This sequence joins TRBV28 and TRBJ1-4; D gene unclear. The germline gives CDR1 MDHEN, CDR2 SYDVKM. The CDR3 is 14 residues long. Trimming cost V 4 bases and J 4 bases, with 10 bases left between them. The CDR3 protein is CASSSPDGNEKLFF. CDR3 sequence (DNA): TGTGCCAGCAGTTCTCCGGACGGTAATGAAAAACTGTTTTTT.

V usage is TRBV5-5 and J usage is TRBJ1-1; D gene ambiguous. This CDR3 has 15 amino acids. The ends were cut back, 4 bases at V and 0 bases at J, with 13 bases in the middle. In germline, CDR1 is SGHKS, CDR2 YYEKEE (reference sequence). CDR3 sequence reads: CASSQKGVLNTEAFF. The CDR3 bases are TGTGCCAGCAGCCAGAAAGGCGTGCTGAACACTGAAGCTTTCTTT.

J is TRBJ2-1 and V is TRBV19; 9 bases align to TRBD1. Per germline, CDR1 LNHDA and CDR2 SQIVND (reference sequence). V shed 2 bases, J shed 3 bases, and the junction held 5 bases outside the gene matches. CDR3 length: 16 amino acids. This chain's CDR3 is CASSIPGQGSYNEQFF. In DNA, the CDR3 is TGTGCCAGTAGTATACCGGGACAGGGAAGCTACAATGAGCAGTTCTTC. Supplemented by reference TRBV19 and TRBJ2-1, the full variable domain reads DGGITQSPKYLFRKEGQNVTLSCEQNLNHDAMYWYRQDPGQGLRLIYYSQIVNDFQKGDIAEGYSVSREKKESFPLTVTSAQKNPTAFYLCASSIPGQGSYNEQFFGPGTRLTVL.

CDR3 sequence reads: CASKRGVFGNTIYF. DNA for the CDR3: TGTGCCAGCAAACGGGGGGTCTTTGGAAACACCATATATTTT. This chain links TRBV6-5 with TRBJ1-3, with D tentatively TRBD1 (5 bases). The CDR3 covers 14 residues. Trimming cost V 7 bases and J 3 bases, with 13 bases left between them. Germline V CDR1 and CDR2: MNHEY, SVGAGI.